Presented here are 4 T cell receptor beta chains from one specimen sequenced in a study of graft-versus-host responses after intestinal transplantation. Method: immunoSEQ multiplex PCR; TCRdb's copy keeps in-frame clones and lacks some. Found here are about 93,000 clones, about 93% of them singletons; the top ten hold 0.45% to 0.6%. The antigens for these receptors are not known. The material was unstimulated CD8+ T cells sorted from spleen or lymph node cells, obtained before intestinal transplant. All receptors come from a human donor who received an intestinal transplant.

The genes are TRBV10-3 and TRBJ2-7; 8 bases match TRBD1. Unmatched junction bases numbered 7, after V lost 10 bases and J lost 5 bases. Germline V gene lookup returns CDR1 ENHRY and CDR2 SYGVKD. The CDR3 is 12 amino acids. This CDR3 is CATGQGVDEQYF. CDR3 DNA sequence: TGTGCCACAGGACAGGGCGTAGACGAGCAGTACTTC.

Written as DNA, the CDR3 is TGCGCCAGCAGTTATACTAGCGGGAGTATATACGAGCAGTACTTC. Translation: CASSYTSGSIYEQYF. The chain couples TRBV10-1 to TRBJ2-5, with 11 bases identical to TRBD2. The J call may be wrong; the DNA end is better matched by TRBJ2-7. The CDR3 loop spans 15 amino acids. Germline V CDR1 and CDR2: WNHNN, SYGVQD (reference sequence).

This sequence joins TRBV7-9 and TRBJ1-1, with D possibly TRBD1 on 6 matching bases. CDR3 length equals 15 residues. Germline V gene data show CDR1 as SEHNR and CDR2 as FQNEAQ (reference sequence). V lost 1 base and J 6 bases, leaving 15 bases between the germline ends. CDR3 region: CASSLEQGGGAEAFF. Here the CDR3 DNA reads TGTGCCAGCAGCTTAGAACAGGGTGGAGGAGCTGAAGCTTTCTTT.

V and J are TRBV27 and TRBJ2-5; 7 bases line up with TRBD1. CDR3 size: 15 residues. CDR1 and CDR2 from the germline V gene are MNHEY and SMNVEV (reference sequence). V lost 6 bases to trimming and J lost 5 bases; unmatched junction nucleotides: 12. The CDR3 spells CASSTGQITGETQYF. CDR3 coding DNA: TGTGCCAGCAGCACGGGACAGATAACAGGGGAGACCCAGTACTTC.